One sample yielded the 9 T cell receptor beta chains listed below, sequenced in a study of OX40 agonist ivuxolimab in advanced cancers. This table comes from immunoSEQ multiplex PCR, and its TCRdb copy is limited to in-frame clones, with some not included. The profile shows some 49,000 clones, roughly nine tenths of them singletons. Source: CD4+ or CD8+ T cells sorted from blood, taken in a trial of the OX40 agonist ivuxolimab. The source is an adult with an advanced solid tumor such as melanoma, head and neck, liver or kidney cancer.

The chain links TRBV7-8 to TRBJ2-7; 11 nucleotides align to TRBD2. Germline V lookup: CDR1 SGHVS, CDR2 FQNEAQ. J lost 4 bases, V lost 6 bases, and 5 bases had no gene match. The CDR3 is 14 residues long. CDR3 in DNA: TGTGCCAGCAGTCCGACTAGCGGGACTTACGAGCAGTACTTC. Protein: CASSPTSGTYEQYF.

This clone appeared once. The chain is built from TRBV11-3 and TRBJ1-2; maybe TRBD1 (6 bases). V was shortened by 7 bases and J by 4 bases, with 13 bases between the two germline ends. Germline V lookup: CDR1 SGHNT, CDR2 YENEEA. The CDR3 runs to 13 residues. This chain's CDR3 is CASTSPGVYGYTF. The CDR3 DNA reads TGTGCCAGCACCTCGCCAGGGGTCTATGGCTACACCTTC.

The chain uses TRBV18 and TRBJ2-1; TRBD1 agrees at 9 bases. The CDR3 totals 15 residues. J lost 4 bases, V lost 3 bases, and 4 bases had no gene match. Germline V gene lookup returns CDR1 KGHSH and CDR2 LQKENI. The CDR3 here is CASSPGTGIYNEQFF. Written as DNA, the CDR3 is TGTGCCAGCTCACCCGGGACAGGGATTTACAATGAGCAGTTCTTC.

Worth noting for this clone: This sample includes further DNA sequences coding for the same CDR3. The chain employs TRBV27 and TRBJ1-2, with D perhaps matching TRBD1 (5 bases). This CDR3 is 14 amino acids long. The V end lost 0 bases, the J end lost 2 bases, and 7 bases lay between the germline ends. Germline assignment: CDR1 MNHEY and CDR2 SMNVEV (reference sequence). The CDR3 is CASSLSGGNYGYTF. The CDR3 DNA reads TGTGCCAGCAGTTTATCGGGGGGGAACTATGGCTACACCTTC.

This sequence joins TRBV29-1 and TRBJ2-2; 7 bases align to TRBD1. In germline, CDR1 is SQVTM, CDR2 ANQGSEA. The J segment lost 1 base and the V segment lost 1 base, leaving 6 bases of the junction unmatched. The CDR3 is made up of 16 amino acids. CDR3: CSVEAETGWNTGELFF. The CDR3 region has the DNA TGCAGCGTTGAAGCCGAGACAGGGTGGAACACCGGGGAGCTGTTTTTT.

The chain carries TRBV5-1 and TRBJ2-2, with TRBD2 identical over 9 bases. The CDR3 runs 16 residues. V dropped 8 bases and J dropped 1; count of bases not matched to a gene: 9. Looked up from germline, CDR1 is SGHRS and CDR2 is YFSETQ. The CDR3 reads CASTVQAGGNTGELFF. The CDR3 DNA reads as TGCGCCAGTACCGTCCAAGCGGGGGGGAACACCGGGGAGCTGTTTTTT.

The CDR3 loop reads CASSLPPSGREETQYF. CDR3 DNA: TGTGCCAGCAGTCTCCCTCCTAGCGGGAGGGAAGAGACCCAGTACTTC. J is TRBJ2-5 and V is TRBV28; the match to TRBD2 covers 12 bases. CDR1 is MDHEN, CDR2 SYDVKM, per germline. The J segment lost 3 bases and the V segment lost 5 bases, leaving 7 bases of the junction unmatched. This CDR3 is built from 16 residues.

V usage is TRBV9 and J usage is TRBJ1-6; weak D call: TRBD1 (6 bases). CDR1 is SGDLS, CDR2 YYNGEE, per germline. V dropped 0 bases and J dropped 6 bases, with 7 bases sitting between them. The CDR3 has 14 amino acids. CDR3 residues: CASSVGGPNSPLHF. CDR3 sequence (DNA): TGTGCCAGCAGCGTAGGGGGGCCTAATTCACCCCTCCACTTT. Using reference TRBV9 and TRBJ1-6 for the parts outside the CDR3, the full variable domain is DSGVTQTPKHLITATGQRVTLRCSPRSGDLSVYWYQQSLDQGLQFLIQYYNGEERAKGNILERFSAQQFPDLHSELNLSSLELGDSALYFCASSVGGPNSPLHFGNGTRLTVT.

Only one count was recorded for this clone. CDR3 in amino acids: CASSLLGSPLHF. CDR3 in DNA: TGTGCCAGCAGCCTTTTGGGTTCACCCCTCCACTTT. J is TRBJ1-6 and V is TRBV9; D gene ambiguous. The CDR3 covers 12 residues. Germline V lookup: CDR1 SGDLS, CDR2 YYNGEE. The ends were cut back, 4 bases at V and 9 bases at J, with 8 bases in the middle.